This T cell receptor beta chain was recovered during a study of Ad26.COV2.S vaccination and SARS-CoV-2 variants. Whole-study results and caveats: Ad26.COV2.S recipients had broader spike-specific TCRs (P = 0.0014). Measures of TCR breadth and depth may have fallen short of total T cell responses. Substantial breadth in spike-specific CD8+ and CD4+ T cell responses was reportedly seen after vaccination. Vaccinees and placebo recipients showed similar non-spike TCR breadth.

Only in-frame clones appear in the TCRdb table, and some are missing; sequencing was by immunoSEQ multiplex PCR. The data hold some 190,000 clones, with about 83% observed a single time. Looked up from germline, CDR1 is SGHRS and CDR2 is YFSETQ. Trimming left V 4 bases short and J 0 bases short, with 5 bases between. The CDR3 covers 12 residues. On this clone itself: Its specificity is not known.

The sequencing used peripheral blood, collected after recovery from COVID-19. The sequence derives from a human donor who had recovered from COVID-19. The genes are TRBV5-1 and TRBJ2-7; D ambiguous. The CDR3 spells CASSVDSYEQYF. DNA for the CDR3: TGCGCCAGCAGCGTGGACTCCTACGAGCAGTACTTC.